In this sample, the clone carrying this TCR beta chain turned up once. Its antigen is currently unknown. The primer mix had 60 Vbeta and 13 Jbeta primers. Sequenced by immunoSEQ multiplex PCR; TCRdb stores in-frame clones only, minus some. The table lists about 140,000 clones, 65% to 80% of them singletons. The data were taken from a study of cytomegalovirus exposure and HLA in healthy donors. The study, taken as a whole, reports: The likely origin of a cluster of highly shared sequence variants was a sequencing artifact. Upon later analysis, TCR association rates were observed to vary by HLA locus, being highest for DRB1 and lowest for HLA-C.

This CDR3 is built from 15 residues. In germline, CDR1 is SGHRS, CDR2 YFSETQ. The germline V and J ends were trimmed by 0 bases and 0 bases, with 6 bases remaining between them. The V and J genes are TRBV5-1 and TRBJ2-2; a weak D match, TRBD1 (5 bases). The sample taken for sequencing was PBMCs. The TCR originated in a human donor in good health. The CDR3 DNA sequence: TGCGCCAGCAGCTTGGGCAGGGCGAACACCGGGGAGCTGTTTTTT. This codes for CASSLGRANTGELFF.